The entry that follows covers one TCR beta chain sequence. The data were obtained in a study of T cell changes during pregnancy in multiple sclerosis. CDR3 size: 12 residues. CDR1 and CDR2 from the germline V gene are SGHDT and YYEEEE. Produced via immunoSEQ multiplex PCR; TCRdb's table is partial and in-frame only. The sample includes some 70,000 clones, about nine tenths of them seen just once. This specimen consisted of peripheral blood, obtained in the third trimester of pregnancy. This clonotype was sampled from a female donor with multiple sclerosis, enrolled in a pregnancy study. This sequence joins TRBV5-6 and TRBJ2-5; D gene unclear. The J call is in doubt because the DNA end fits TRBJ2-7 better. CDR3 sequence: CASSLGVYEQYF. CDR3 DNA sequence: TGTGCCAGCAGCTTGGGTGTATACGAGCAGTACTTC.